These 25 T cell receptor beta chains came from one sample sequenced in a study of shared clonotypes between healthy human individuals. Profiling relied on immunoSEQ multiplex PCR, and the TCRdb table lists in-frame clones only, not all of them. The table has approximately 980,000 clones, around three quarters seen once. The specimen was memory CD4+ T cells sorted from blood. Subset reported: CD45RA-negative fraction. These receptor sequences come from a man younger than 30 in good health.

A note on this clone: The identical CDR3 is also encoded by other nucleotide sequences in the sample. The J gene is TRBJ2-7, the V gene TRBV30, with 8 bases that match TRBD1. CDR1 is GTSNPN and CDR2 is SVGIG in the germline V gene (reference sequence). The V segment lost 2 bases and the J segment 1 base; nucleotides outside the gene matches: 1. CDR3 length equals 13 residues. CDR3 sequence: CAWSRTGSYEQYF. CDR3 nucleotide sequence: TGTGCCTGGAGTAGGACAGGGTCCTACGAGCAGTACTTC.

The V and J genes are TRBV10-3 and TRBJ2-7; D might be TRBD1 or TRBD2, each matching 5 bases. CDR3 length equals 14 residues. The germline V and J ends were trimmed by 0 bases and 7 bases, with 13 bases remaining between them. Germline V lookup: CDR1 ENHRY, CDR2 SYGVKD. CDR3 in amino acids: CAISESLGTGEQYF. DNA of the CDR3: TGTGCCATCAGTGAGTCGTTAGGGACGGGGGAGCAGTACTTC.

CDR3 nucleotide sequence: TGTGCCAGCAGTTACAGGGGGCAAGTGTCTGTAGCTTTCTTT. Residues: CASSYRGQVSVAFF. The rearrangement uses TRBV6-5 and TRBJ1-1; 7 nucleotides line up with TRBD1. Germline V gene lookup returns CDR1 MNHEY and CDR2 SVGAGI. The CDR3 length is 14 residues. Trimming at V came to 2 bases and at J to 10 bases, leaving 10 bases not matched to a gene.

A note on this clone: The same CDR3 is also encoded by other DNA sequences in this sample. The rearrangement links TRBV5-4 to TRBJ2-3; 7 bases are shared with TRBD2. The germline V gene has CDR1 SGHNT and CDR2 YYREEE (reference sequence). The trim removed 0 bases at V and 5 bases at J, leaving 3 bases unmatched. The CDR3 is 14 residues long. For the CDR3, the DNA is TGTGCCAGCAGCTTGGGGTTAGCGGGAGATACGCAGTATTTT. It translates to CASSLGLAGDTQYF.

The chain couples TRBV30 to TRBJ2-7; no clear D gene. The germline V gene encodes CDR1 GTSNPN and CDR2 SVGIG (reference sequence). Trimming stripped 4 bases from V and 3 bases from J, with 7 bases between. The CDR3 extends over 11 amino acids. CDR3 in amino acids: CAWNRIYEQYF. CDR3 bases: TGTGCCTGGAACCGCATCTACGAGCAGTACTTC.

CDR3: CASSFVERGRTEAFF. The CDR3 DNA reads TGTGCCAGCAGCTTCGTCGAGAGGGGCAGGACCGAAGCTTTCTTT. The chain employs TRBV11-3 and TRBJ1-1; D may be TRBD1 (5 bases). Germline V CDR1 and CDR2: SGHNT, YENEEA. The CDR3 length is 15 residues. Trimming pared 3 bases from V and 8 bases from J, leaving 19 bases between.

The count of this clone is one. This could be a read error, since a much larger clone is one nucleotide away. The CDR3, as DNA: TGTGCCATCAGTGATACTAGCTACGAGCAGTACTTC. The encoded protein is CAISDTSYEQYF. V and J are TRBV10-3 and TRBJ2-7, with D possibly TRBD2 on 5 matching bases. This CDR3 has 12 amino acids. Germline lookup yields CDR1 ENHRY and CDR2 SYGVKD. Trimming removed 3 bases from V and 3 bases from J, with 6 bases in between.

The chain couples TRBV27 to TRBJ2-5; tentatively, D is TRBD2 (6 bases). Trimming removed 6 bases at V and 4 bases at J, with 12 bases between. The length of the CDR3 is 13 residues. Germline V lookup: CDR1 MNHEY, CDR2 SMNVEV (reference sequence). The CDR3 DNA sequence: TGTGCCAGCAGGCGTCTAGCGACAGAGACCCAGTACTTC. Protein product: CASRRLATETQYF.

The rearrangement joins TRBV5-4 to TRBJ1-2, with D tentatively TRBD1 (6 bases). The CDR3 is 14 amino acids. Germline CDR1 SGHNT, CDR2 YYREEE (reference sequence). V was trimmed by 4 bases and J by 4 bases, leaving 14 bases between them. The CDR3 bases are TGTGCCAGCAGCCAGGACAGTGTTGGCTATGGCTACACCTTC. It yields the protein CASSQDSVGYGYTF.

CDR3 sequence (DNA): TGTGCCAGTAGTATAACTGGACTAGCGACAGAGACCCAGTACTTC. Translating gives CASSITGLATETQYF. The chain joins TRBV19 to TRBJ2-5, with TRBD2 identical over 9 bases. The V gene's germline CDR1 is LNHDA and CDR2 SQIVND (reference sequence). The CDR3 is made up of 15 amino acids. With 2 bases clipped from V and 4 bases from J, the junction kept 5 bases outside the gene matches.

The chain has TRBV29-1 and TRBJ2-5, with D maybe TRBD1 (6 bases). The assigned J gene may be wrong: the sequence end matches TRBJ2-7 better. Per the germline V gene, CDR1 is SQVTM and CDR2 is ANQGSEA. The CDR3 is 12 residues long. CDR3 sequence reads: CSGGQSTYEQYF. As DNA, the CDR3 is TGCAGCGGAGGACAGTCGACCTACGAGCAGTACTTC.

The sample holds one count of this clone. The chain links TRBV10-3 to TRBJ2-3; 9 bases are shared with TRBD1. CDR3 length equals 13 residues. Trimming cost V 9 bases and J 3 bases; bases outside gene matches: 4. CDR1 and CDR2 from the germline V gene are ENHRY and SYGVKD. The CDR3 DNA follows: TGTGCCATTGGACAGGGGATAACAGATACGCAGTATTTT. Protein product: CAIGQGITDTQYF.

As DNA, the CDR3 is TGTGCCAGCAGAAGGGGCGGGAACTCCTACGAGCAGTACTTC. Encoded protein: CASRRGGNSYEQYF. The rearrangement joins TRBV6-6 to TRBJ2-7; a weak D match, TRBD2 (6 bases). Germline loops: CDR1 MNHNY, CDR2 SVGAGI (reference sequence). The CDR3 consists of 14 residues. Trimming left V 6 bases short and J 0 bases short, with 12 bases between.

The V call is TRBV5-1, the J call TRBJ1-1; 9 bases fit TRBD1. CDR3 size: 13 residues. CDR1 and CDR2 (germline): SGHRS, YFSETQ. Germline trimming cut 5 bases from V and 1 base from J; bases unmatched to any gene: 0. The CDR3 sequence is CASRDRGNTEAFF. As DNA, the CDR3 is TGCGCCAGCAGGGACAGGGGGAACACTGAAGCTTTCTTT.

This chain joins TRBV4-1 and TRBJ2-7; possible D gene TRBD2, 6 bases. The CDR3 contains 15 residues. From germline, CDR1 is MGHRA and CDR2 YSYEKL. The V and J ends lost 0 bases and 3 bases respectively, with 12 bases between them. CDR3 sequence reads: CASSQDIGGVYEQYF. The DNA for the CDR3 is TGCGCCAGCAGCCAAGATATAGGAGGGGTCTACGAGCAGTACTTC.

This clone appeared once. The genes are TRBV9 and TRBJ2-5, with a possible D match to TRBD1 (7 bases). V was shortened by 3 bases and J by 4 bases, with 19 bases between the two germline ends. This CDR3 has 16 amino acids. In germline, CDR1 is SGDLS, CDR2 YYNGEE. The CDR3 nucleotides read TGTGCCAGCAGCGCTCAACCGCAGGGGGGAGGAGAGACCCAGTACTTC. Translation: CASSAQPQGGGETQYF.

The chain joins TRBV5-7 to TRBJ2-5; TRBD2 aligns across 11 bases. TRBV5-7 falls under the ORF class, with uncertain function. V dropped 1 base and J dropped 11; count of bases not matched to a gene: 7. The CDR3 consists of 14 residues. CDR3 sequence (DNA): TGTGCCAGCAGCTTGCTAGCGGGAGGTAGAGAGCAGTACTTC. It translates to CASSLLAGGREQYF.

CDR3 residues: CASSSLSYGYTF. Here the CDR3 DNA reads TGTGCCAGCAGTTCATTATCCTATGGCTACACCTTC. This chain joins TRBV5-6 and TRBJ1-2; D not certain. The CDR3 length is 12 residues. Germline values: CDR1 SGHDT, CDR2 YYEEEE. Trimming removed 5 bases at V and 4 bases at J, with 9 bases between. Together with reference TRBV5-6 and TRBJ1-2, the CDR3 gives the full variable domain: DAGVTQSPTHLIKTRGQQVTLRCSPKSGHDTVSWYQQALGQGPQFIFQYYEEEERQRGNFPDRFSGHQFPNYSSELNVNALLLGDSALYLCASSSLSYGYTFGSGTRLTVV.

J is TRBJ2-5 and V is TRBV27, with 9 bases that match TRBD2. This CDR3 spans 13 amino acids. V dropped 8 bases and J dropped 4; count of bases not matched to a gene: 5. Germline V gene data show CDR1 as MNHEY and CDR2 as SMNVEV (reference sequence). The CDR3 sequence is CASGNSGRETQYF. The DNA for the CDR3 is TGTGCCAGCGGTAATAGCGGGAGAGAGACCCAGTACTTC.

Written as DNA, the CDR3 is TGCGCCAGCAGCCAATTAGCAGGGGTCTACGGCTACACCTTC. Translated, it gives CASSQLAGVYGYTF. This chain connects TRBV4-1 to TRBJ1-2, with D perhaps TRBD1 (6 bases). V was trimmed by 2 bases and J by 8 bases, leaving 15 bases between them. The V gene's germline CDR1 is MGHRA and CDR2 YSYEKL. This CDR3 spans 14 amino acids.

The V and J genes are TRBV19 and TRBJ1-5; D might be TRBD1 (6 bases). This CDR3 comprises 16 residues. Germline lookup yields CDR1 LNHDA and CDR2 SQIVND (reference sequence). Deletions cut 4 bases from V and 2 bases from J, with 15 bases between. The CDR3 protein is CASSNGGASGNQPQHF. The CDR3 DNA reads as TGTGCCAGTAGTAATGGGGGGGCGTCCGGCAATCAGCCCCAGCATTTT.

There are a few counts of this clone. The genes are TRBV9 and TRBJ2-5, with 7 bases that match TRBD2. Germline assignment: CDR1 SGDLS and CDR2 YYNGEE. V was pared by 4 bases and J by 4 bases, with 16 bases of the junction left unmatched. This CDR3 is 17 amino acids long. The CDR3 sequence is CASSPTPSGLGRETQYF. As DNA, the CDR3 is TGTGCCAGCAGCCCGACCCCAAGCGGACTAGGGAGAGAGACCCAGTACTTC.

Details on this clone: The sample has other DNA sequences that encode this CDR3 too. The chain joins TRBV10-3 to TRBJ1-1, with D uncertain. V lost 3 bases and J 2 bases, leaving 7 bases between the germline ends. There are 13 residues in the CDR3. Germline CDR1 and CDR2: ENHRY and SYGVKD. In nucleotides, the CDR3 is TGTGCCATCAGTGAAGGAAGTAACACTGAAGCTTTCTTT. It is translated as CAISEGSNTEAFF.

In the case of this clone: This likely came from a read error, as a far larger clone is one base away. This chain joins TRBV4-1 and TRBJ2-6, with D maybe TRBD1 (5 bases). The germline V gene has CDR1 MGHRA and CDR2 YSYEKL. The germline V and J ends were trimmed by 5 bases and 0 bases, with 17 bases remaining between them. CDR3 length equals 18 residues. In DNA form, the CDR3 reads TGCGCCAGCAGCTCCGAGACAGCCCCTTTCTCTGGGGCCAACGTCCTGACTTTC. Protein product: CASSSETAPFSGANVLTF.

The genes are TRBV11-2 and TRBJ2-5; D possibly corresponds to TRBD2 (6 bases). This CDR3 spans 14 amino acids. V was clipped by 3 bases and J by 4 bases, with 12 bases between them. The germline V gene has CDR1 SGHAT and CDR2 FQNNGV. CDR3 protein: CASSFGFGGETQYF. In DNA, the CDR3 is TGTGCCAGCAGCTTTGGATTCGGGGGAGAGACCCAGTACTTC.